The entry below describes one T cell receptor beta chain. This sample is drawn from a study of blood T cell repertoires in COVID-19. Some clones are missing from TCRdb's copy, which holds only in-frame ones; the method was immunoSEQ multiplex PCR. The profile shows roughly 120,000 clones, approximately 82% of them singletons. This CDR3 spans 15 amino acids. Germline CDR1 reads KGHDR; CDR2 reads SFDVKD. V shed 7 bases and J 5 bases; nucleotides not matched to a gene: 11. V and J are TRBV24-1 and TRBJ2-5; 8 nucleotides line up with TRBD2. This TCR came from a man in his 70s with active or convalescent COVID-19. Material for sequencing was peripheral blood. The CDR3 spells CATSGPTSAGETQYF. Written as DNA, the CDR3 is TGTGCCACCAGCGGACCGACTAGCGCCGGGGAGACCCAGTACTTC.